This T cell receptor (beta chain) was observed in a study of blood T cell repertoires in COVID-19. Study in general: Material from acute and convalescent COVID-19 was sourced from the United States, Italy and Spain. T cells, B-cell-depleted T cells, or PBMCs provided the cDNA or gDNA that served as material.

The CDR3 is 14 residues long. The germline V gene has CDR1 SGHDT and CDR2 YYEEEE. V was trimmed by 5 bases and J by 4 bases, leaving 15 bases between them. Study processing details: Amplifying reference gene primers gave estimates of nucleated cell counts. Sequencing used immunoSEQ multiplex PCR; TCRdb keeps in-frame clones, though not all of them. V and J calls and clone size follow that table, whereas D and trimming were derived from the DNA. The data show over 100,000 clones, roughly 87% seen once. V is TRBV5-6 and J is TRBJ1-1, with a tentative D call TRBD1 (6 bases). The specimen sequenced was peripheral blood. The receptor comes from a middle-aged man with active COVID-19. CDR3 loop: CASSQQGGATEAFF. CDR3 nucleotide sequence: TGTGCCAGCAGTCAACAGGGAGGGGCCACTGAAGCTTTCTTT.